This TCR beta chain was sequenced in a study of CD8 T cells in ankylosing spondylitis. Findings and limits, study-wide: It appeared that ankylosing spondylitis blood was characterized by a TCR beta motif of under ten highly homologous variants. CD8+ cells made up the disease-linked clones, which were relatively rare in peripheral blood. As reported, disease-linked clones showed significant enrichment in matched ankylosing spondylitis synovial fluid.

V was pared by 7 bases and J by 1 base, with 10 bases between. The CDR3 sequence is 12 residues long. Per the germline V gene, CDR1 is SQVTM and CDR2 is ANQGSEA. TCRdb called the 5' RACE reads again in MiXCR, with one record for every CDR3 protein. This table holds hundreds of thousands of distinct CDR3 sequences, 12% found once. This clonotype was observed a few times. Its antigen remains unidentified. This TCR was sampled from a male donor with ankylosing spondylitis. The sequenced material came from blood, either unsorted or a sorted T cell fraction (not recorded which). This sequence joins TRBV29-1 and TRBJ1-2; D may be TRBD1 (5 bases). The CDR3 sequence is CSAGGNNYGYTF. CDR3 nucleotide sequence: TGCAGCGCGGGGGGGAATAACTATGGCTACACCTTC.